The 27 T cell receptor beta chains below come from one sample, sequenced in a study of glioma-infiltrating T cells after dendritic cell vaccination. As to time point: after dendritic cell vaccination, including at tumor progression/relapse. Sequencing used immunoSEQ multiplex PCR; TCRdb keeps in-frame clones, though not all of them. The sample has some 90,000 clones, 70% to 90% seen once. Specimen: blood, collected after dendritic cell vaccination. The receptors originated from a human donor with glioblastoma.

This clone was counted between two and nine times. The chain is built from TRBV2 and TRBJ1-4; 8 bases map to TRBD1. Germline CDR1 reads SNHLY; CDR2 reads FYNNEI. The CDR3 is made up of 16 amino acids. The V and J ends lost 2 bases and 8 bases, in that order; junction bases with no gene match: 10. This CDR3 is CASSELPGQEREKLFF. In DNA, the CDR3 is TGTGCCAGCAGTGAACTACCGGGACAGGAGCGCGAAAAACTGTTTTTT.

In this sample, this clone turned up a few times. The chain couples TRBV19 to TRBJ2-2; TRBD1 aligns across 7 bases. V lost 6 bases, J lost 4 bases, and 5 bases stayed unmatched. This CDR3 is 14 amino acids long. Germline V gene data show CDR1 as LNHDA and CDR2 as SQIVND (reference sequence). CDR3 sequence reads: CASRTGQLTGELFF. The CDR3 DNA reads TGTGCCAGTAGGACGGGACAGCTCACCGGGGAGCTGTTTTTT.

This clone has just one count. The CDR3 region has the DNA TGTGCCAGCAGCAAAAGGGACAGTCTTCGCGAGCAGTACGTC. This encodes CASSKRDSLREQYV. The V call is TRBV21-1, the J call TRBJ2-7; TRBD1 was called by the table and not checked on the DNA. TRBV21-1 corresponds to a pseudogene. The CDR3 totals 14 residues.

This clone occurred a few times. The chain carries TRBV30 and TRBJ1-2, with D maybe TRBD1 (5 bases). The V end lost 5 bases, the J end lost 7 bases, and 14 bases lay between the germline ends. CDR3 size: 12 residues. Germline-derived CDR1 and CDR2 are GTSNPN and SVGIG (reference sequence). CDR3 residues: CAWDLSRGGYTF. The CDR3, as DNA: TGTGCCTGGGACCTTTCTAGGGGTGGCTACACCTTC.

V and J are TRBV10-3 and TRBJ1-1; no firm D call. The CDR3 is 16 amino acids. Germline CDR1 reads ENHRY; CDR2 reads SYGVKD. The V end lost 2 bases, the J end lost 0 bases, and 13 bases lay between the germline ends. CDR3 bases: TGTGCCATCAGTGAGCTCGGTACTCTTATGAACACTGAAGCTTTCTTT. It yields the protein CAISELGTLMNTEAFF.

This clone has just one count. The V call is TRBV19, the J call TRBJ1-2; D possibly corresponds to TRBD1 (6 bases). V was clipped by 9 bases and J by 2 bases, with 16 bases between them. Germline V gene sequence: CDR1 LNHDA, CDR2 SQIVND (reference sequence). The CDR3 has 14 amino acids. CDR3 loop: CASWGGDRNYGYTF. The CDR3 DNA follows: TGTGCCAGCTGGGGGGGAGACAGGAACTATGGCTACACCTTC.

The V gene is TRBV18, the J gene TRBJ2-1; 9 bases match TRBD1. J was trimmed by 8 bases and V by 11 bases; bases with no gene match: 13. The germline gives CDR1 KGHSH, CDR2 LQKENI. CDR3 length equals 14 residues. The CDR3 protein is CAGKLGQGSDEQFF. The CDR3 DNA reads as TGTGCCGGGAAATTGGGACAGGGATCGGATGAGCAGTTCTTC.

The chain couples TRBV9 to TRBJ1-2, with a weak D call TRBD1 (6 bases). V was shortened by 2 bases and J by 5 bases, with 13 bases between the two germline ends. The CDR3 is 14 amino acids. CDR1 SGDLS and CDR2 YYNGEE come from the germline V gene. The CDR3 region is CASSVLQDSYGYTF. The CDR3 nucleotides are TGTGCCAGCAGCGTCCTACAGGACAGTTATGGCTACACCTTC.

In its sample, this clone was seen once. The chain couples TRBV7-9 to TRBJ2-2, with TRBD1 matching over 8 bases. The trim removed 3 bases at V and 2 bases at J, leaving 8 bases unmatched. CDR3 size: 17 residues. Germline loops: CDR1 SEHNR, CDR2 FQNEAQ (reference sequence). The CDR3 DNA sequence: TGTGCCAGCAGCTTCAGGACAGGGTCGGGCAACACCGGGGAGCTGTTTTTT. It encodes CASSFRTGSGNTGELFF.

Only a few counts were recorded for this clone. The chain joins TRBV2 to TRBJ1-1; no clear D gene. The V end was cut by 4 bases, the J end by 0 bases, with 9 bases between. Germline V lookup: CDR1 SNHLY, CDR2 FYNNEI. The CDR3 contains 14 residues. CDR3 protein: CASSGEELNTEAFF. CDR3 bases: TGTGCCAGCAGTGGCGAGGAACTGAACACTGAAGCTTTCTTT.

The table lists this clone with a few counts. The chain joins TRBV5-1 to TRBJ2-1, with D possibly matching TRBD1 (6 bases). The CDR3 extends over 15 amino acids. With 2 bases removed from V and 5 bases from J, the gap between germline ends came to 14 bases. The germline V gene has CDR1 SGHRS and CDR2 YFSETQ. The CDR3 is CASSFQGLSHNEQFF. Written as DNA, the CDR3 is TGCGCCAGCAGCTTCCAGGGGTTGTCACACAATGAGCAGTTCTTC. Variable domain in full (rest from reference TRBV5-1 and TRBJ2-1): KAGVTQTPRYLIKTRGQQVTLSCSPISGHRSVSWYQQTPGQGLQFLFEYFSETQRNKGNFPGRFSGRQFSNSRSEMNVSTLELGDSALYLCASSFQGLSHNEQFFGPGTRLTVL.

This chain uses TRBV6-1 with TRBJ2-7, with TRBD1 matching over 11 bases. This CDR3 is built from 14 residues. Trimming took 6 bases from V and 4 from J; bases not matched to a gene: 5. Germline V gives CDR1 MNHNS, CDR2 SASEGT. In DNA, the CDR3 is TGTGCCAGCAGATTCGGACAGGGGGCGTACGAGCAGTACGTC. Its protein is CASRFGQGAYEQYV.

The CDR3 protein is CASSVRQGVEAFF. DNA of the CDR3: TGTGCCAGCAGTGTCCGACAGGGCGTTGAAGCTTTCTTT. The rearrangement joins TRBV6-5 to TRBJ1-1; 7 bases are a match to TRBD1. The CDR3 covers 13 residues. Germline trimming cut 5 bases from V and 7 bases from J; bases unmatched to any gene: 7. Germline V CDR1 and CDR2: MNHEY, SVGAGI.

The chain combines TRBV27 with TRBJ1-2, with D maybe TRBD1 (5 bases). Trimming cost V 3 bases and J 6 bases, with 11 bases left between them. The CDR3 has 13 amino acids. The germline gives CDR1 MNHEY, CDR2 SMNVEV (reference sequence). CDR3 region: CASSLPGRNGYTF. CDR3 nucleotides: TGTGCCAGCAGTTTGCCAGGGAGGAATGGCTACACCTTC.

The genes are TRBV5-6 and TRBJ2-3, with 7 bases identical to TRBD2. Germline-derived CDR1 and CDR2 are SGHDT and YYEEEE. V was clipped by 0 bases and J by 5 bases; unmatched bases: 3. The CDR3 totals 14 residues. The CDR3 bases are TGTGCCAGCAGCTTGGTTGGGAGGGTAGATACGCAGTATTTT. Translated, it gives CASSLVGRVDTQYF.

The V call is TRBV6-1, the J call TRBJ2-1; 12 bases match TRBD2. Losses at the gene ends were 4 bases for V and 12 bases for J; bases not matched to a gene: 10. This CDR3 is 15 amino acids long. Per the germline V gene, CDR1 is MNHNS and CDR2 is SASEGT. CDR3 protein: CASSGTSGNRRVQFF. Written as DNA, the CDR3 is TGTGCCAGCAGTGGGACTAGCGGGAACAGGCGAGTGCAGTTCTTC.

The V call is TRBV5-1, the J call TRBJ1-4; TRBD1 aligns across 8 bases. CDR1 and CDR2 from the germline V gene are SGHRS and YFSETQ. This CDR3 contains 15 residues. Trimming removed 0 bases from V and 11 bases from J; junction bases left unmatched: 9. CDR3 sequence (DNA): TGCGCCAGCAGCTTGGGGCCAGGGGGCCCCGGGAAACTGTTTTTT. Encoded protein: CASSLGPGGPGKLFF.

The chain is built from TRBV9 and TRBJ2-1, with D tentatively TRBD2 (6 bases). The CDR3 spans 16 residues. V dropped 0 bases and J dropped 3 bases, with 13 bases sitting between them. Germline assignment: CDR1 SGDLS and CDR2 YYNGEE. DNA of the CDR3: TGTGCCAGCAGCGTAGGAGGGACTGGGGGCTACAATGAGCAGTTCTTC. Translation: CASSVGGTGGYNEQFF.

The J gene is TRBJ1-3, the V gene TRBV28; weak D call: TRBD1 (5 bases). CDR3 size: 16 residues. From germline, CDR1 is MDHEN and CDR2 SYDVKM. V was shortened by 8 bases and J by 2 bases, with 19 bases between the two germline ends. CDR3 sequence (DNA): TGTGCCAGCGCCCTCGGGAGGGACTCAGCTGGAAACACCATATATTTT. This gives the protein CASALGRDSAGNTIYF.

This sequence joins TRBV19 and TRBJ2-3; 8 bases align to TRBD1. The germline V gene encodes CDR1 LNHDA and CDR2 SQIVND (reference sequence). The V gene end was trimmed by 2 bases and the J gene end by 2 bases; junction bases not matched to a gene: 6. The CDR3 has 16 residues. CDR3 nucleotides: TGTGCCAGTAGTATATGGGGGACAGGCCCCACAGATACGCAGTATTTT. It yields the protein CASSIWGTGPTDTQYF.

This CDR3 is CASSQLTSGGRPGELFF. The DNA of the CDR3 is TGCGCCAGCAGCCAACTGACTAGCGGGGGGCGCCCTGGGGAGCTGTTTTTT. The chain recombines TRBV4-1 with TRBJ2-2; 13 positions match TRBD2. V trimming: 2 bases; J trimming: 8 bases; junction bases outside the gene matches: 8. The germline CDR1 and CDR2 sequences are MGHRA and YSYEKL. The CDR3 consists of 17 residues.

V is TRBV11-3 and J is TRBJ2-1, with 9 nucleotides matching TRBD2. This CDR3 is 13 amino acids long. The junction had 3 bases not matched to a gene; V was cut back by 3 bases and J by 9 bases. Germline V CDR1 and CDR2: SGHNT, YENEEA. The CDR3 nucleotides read TGTGCCAGCAGCTTCGCGGGGGGGCCTGAGCAGTTCTTC. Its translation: CASSFAGGPEQFF. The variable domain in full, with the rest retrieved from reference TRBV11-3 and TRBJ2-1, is EAGVVQSPRYKIIEKKQPVAFWCNPISGHNTLYWYLQNLGQGPELLIRYENEEAVDDSQLPKDRFSAERLKGVDSTLKIQPAELGDSAVYLCASSFAGGPEQFFGPGTRLTVL.

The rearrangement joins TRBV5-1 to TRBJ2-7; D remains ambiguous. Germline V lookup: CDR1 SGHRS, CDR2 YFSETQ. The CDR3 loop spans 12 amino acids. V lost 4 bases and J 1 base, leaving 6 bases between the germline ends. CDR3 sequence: CASSPESYEQYF. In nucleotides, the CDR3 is TGCGCCAGCAGCCCGGAGTCCTACGAGCAGTACTTC.

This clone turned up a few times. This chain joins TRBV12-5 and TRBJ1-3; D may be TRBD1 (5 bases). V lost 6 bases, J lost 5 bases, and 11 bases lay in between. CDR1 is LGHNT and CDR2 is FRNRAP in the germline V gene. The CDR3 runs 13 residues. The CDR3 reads CASGGQGRNTIYF. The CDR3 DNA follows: TGTGCTAGTGGAGGGCAGGGCCGAAACACCATATATTTT.

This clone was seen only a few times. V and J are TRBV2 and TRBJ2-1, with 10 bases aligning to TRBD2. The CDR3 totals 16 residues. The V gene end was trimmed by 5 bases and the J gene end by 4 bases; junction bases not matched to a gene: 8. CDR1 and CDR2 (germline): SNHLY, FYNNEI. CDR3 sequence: CASSRFGLAAYNEQFF. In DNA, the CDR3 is TGTGCCAGCAGTCGTTTTGGACTAGCGGCTTACAATGAGCAGTTCTTC.

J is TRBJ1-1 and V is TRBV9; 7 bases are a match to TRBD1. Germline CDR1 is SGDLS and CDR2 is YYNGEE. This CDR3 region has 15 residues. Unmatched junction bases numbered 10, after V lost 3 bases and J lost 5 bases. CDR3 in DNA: TGTGCCAGCAGCGCATACAGGGGACCGGGGACTGAAGCTTTCTTT. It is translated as CASSAYRGPGTEAFF. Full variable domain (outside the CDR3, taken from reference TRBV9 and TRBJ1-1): DSGVTQTPKHLITATGQRVTLRCSPRSGDLSVYWYQQSLDQGLQFLIQYYNGEERAKGNILERFSAQQFPDLHSELNLSSLELGDSALYFCASSAYRGPGTEAFFGQGTRLTVV.

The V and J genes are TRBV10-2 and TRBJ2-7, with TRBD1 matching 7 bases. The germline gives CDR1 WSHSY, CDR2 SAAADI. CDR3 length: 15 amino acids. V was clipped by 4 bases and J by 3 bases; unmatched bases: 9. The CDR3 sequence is CASSGGPDRVYEQYV. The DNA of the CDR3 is TGCGCCAGCAGTGGTGGACCTGACAGGGTCTACGAGCAGTACGTC.